This T cell receptor beta chain was identified in a study of spatial heterogeneity in lung cancer. Background on the study: Detected beta-chain sequences consistently exceeded alpha-chain sequences. Regarding the study as a whole: Ubiquitous expanded tumor TCRs were seen in blood more at resection than at follow-up.

Time point: sample taken at primary tumor resection. Whole RNA, which was extracted from tumor, nontumor lung tissue or frozen PBMC, was sequenced without any cell sorting. There were some 70 donors, all of them untreated patients with early-stage non-small cell lung cancer. Every molecule of TCR cDNA had its own unique molecular identifier. TCRdb reprocessed the 5' RACE reads via MiXCR and lists one record per CDR3 protein. The table lists approximately 8,100 distinct CDR3 sequences, less than 9% of them singletons, with roughly 27% in the top ten. In its sample, this clonotype ranks as medium-sized. The target antigen is unknown. Germline values: CDR1 ENHRY, CDR2 SYGVKD. The CDR3 consists of 14 residues. V lost 3 bases, J lost 1 base, and 9 bases lay in between.

The TCR sequence derives from a female donor with early-stage non-small cell lung cancer. This chain uses TRBV10-3 with TRBJ1-1, with unresolved D. Sequenced here: PBMCs, sampled at surgery. The CDR3 reads CAISDRTANTEAFF. The CDR3 DNA reads TGTGCCATCAGTGATAGGACGGCGAACACTGAAGCTTTCTTT.